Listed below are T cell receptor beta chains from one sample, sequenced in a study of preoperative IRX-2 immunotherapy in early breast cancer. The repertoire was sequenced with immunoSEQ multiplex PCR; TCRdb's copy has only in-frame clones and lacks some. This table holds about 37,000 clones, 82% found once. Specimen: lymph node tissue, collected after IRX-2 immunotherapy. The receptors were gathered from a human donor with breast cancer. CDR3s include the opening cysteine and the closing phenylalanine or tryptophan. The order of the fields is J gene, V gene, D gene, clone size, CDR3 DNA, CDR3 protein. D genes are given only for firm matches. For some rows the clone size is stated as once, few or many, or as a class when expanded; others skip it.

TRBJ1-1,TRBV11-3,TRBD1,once,TGTGCCAGCACTATAGGACAGGGGGCGCGGGTAGCTTTCTTT,CASTIGQGARVAFF
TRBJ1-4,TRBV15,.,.,TGTGCCACCAGCGAACCAGGGCCTAGGCGTAATGAAAAACTGTTTTTT,CATSEPGPRRNEKLFF
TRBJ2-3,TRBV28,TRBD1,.,TGTGCGACCTTGGACAGGGGATCAGATACGCAGTATTTT,CATLDRGSDTQYF
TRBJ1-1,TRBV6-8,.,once,TGTGCCAGCAGTCATGAGGGAACTGAAGCTTTCTTT,CASSHEGTEAFF
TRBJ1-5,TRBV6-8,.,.,TGTGCCAGCAGTTACATCTCAGATAATCAGCCCCAGCATTTT,CASSYISDNQPQHF
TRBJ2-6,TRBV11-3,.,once,TGTGCCAGCAGCTCAAACGCCGGGTCTCTACGAACATCTGGGGCCAACGTCCTGACTTTC,CASSSNAGSLRTSGANVLTF
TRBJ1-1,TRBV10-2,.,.,TGCGCCAGCTCTGAATCTCTGAACACTGAAGCTTTCTTT,CASSESLNTEAFF
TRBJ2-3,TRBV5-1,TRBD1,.,TGCGCCAGCAGCTTGGCCCGGGACAGGAGGAACACAGATACGCAGTATTTT,CASSLARDRRNTDTQYF
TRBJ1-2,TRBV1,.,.,TGCACCAGCAGCCACCAGGGGCATGTCGACTATGGCTACACCTTC,CTSSHQGHVDYGYTF
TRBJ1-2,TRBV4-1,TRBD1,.,TGCGCCAGCAGCCAAGATGGGGACAGGTATAACTATGGCTACACCTTC,CASSQDGDRYNYGYTF
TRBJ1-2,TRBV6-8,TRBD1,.,TGTGCCAGCAGTTGGGACAGGGATGGAATCTATGGCTACACCTTC,CASSWDRDGIYGYTF
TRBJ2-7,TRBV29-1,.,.,TGCAGCGTTGATGGGGACATCCATTCCTCCTACGAGCAGTACTTC,CSVDGDIHSSYEQYF
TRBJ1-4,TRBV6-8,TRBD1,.,TGTGCCAGCAGTTCCGCCACAGGGGGCGTTGAAAAACTGTTTTTT,CASSSATGGVEKLFF
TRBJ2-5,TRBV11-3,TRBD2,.,TGTGCCAGCAGCTTCGGACTAGCGGGGGGGGTTACCCAGTACTTC,CASSFGLAGGVTQYF
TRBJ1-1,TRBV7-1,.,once,TGTGCCAGCAGCACTCCGGGACATTATGAGAACACTGAAGCTTTCTTT,CASSTPGHYENTEAFF
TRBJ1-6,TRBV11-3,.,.,TGTGCCAGCAGCGGACGGGCCCCGGGCGAACGCCCCCTCCACTTT,CASSGRAPGERPLHF
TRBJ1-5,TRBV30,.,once,TGTGCCTGGAGTGTAAACGATTATAGCAATCAGCCCCAGCATTTT,CAWSVNDYSNQPQHF
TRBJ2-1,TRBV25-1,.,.,TGTGCCAGCAGTGACCACATACACAATGAGCAGTTCTTC,CASSDHIHNEQFF
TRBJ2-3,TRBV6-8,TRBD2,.,TGTGCCTCCAGTGACGGGCCAGCGGGGAGGTCTTTTACAGATACGCAGTATTTT,CASSDGPAGRSFTDTQYF
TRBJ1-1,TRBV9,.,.,TGTGCCAGCTTTCAGGTGAACACTGAAGCTTTCTTT,CASFQVNTEAFF
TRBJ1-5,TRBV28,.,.,TGTGCCAGCAGTTTAGACAGATTGAGCAATCAGCCCCAGCATTTT,CASSLDRLSNQPQHF
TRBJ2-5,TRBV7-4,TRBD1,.,TGTGCTAGCAGCGTCGACAGGGACGAGACCCAGTACTTC,CASSVDRDETQYF
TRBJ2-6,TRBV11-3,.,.,TGTGCCAGCAGCTTACGGGGGGCCCCTGGGGCCAACGTCCTGACTTTC,CASSLRGAPGANVLTF
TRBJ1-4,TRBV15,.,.,TGTGCCACCAGCAGAGATCCGGGTGAATACGAAAAACTGTTTTTT,CATSRDPGEYEKLFF
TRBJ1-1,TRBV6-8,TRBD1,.,TGTGCCAGCAGTTTTGGACTTTACGGGACAGGGTTCTTCACTGAAGCTTTCTTT,CASSFGLYGTGFFTEAFF
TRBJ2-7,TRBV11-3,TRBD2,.,TGTGCCAGCAGCTTAGACCTAGCGGGGGGCAACTACGAGCAGTACTTC,CASSLDLAGGNYEQYF
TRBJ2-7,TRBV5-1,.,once,TGCGCCAGCAGCTTGGAGTTCCAGGGAAGGGGCTACGAGCAGTACTTC,CASSLEFQGRGYEQYF
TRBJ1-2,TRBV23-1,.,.,TGCGCCAGCAGCCAAGATTTAGGAGGGGAGGGTGGCTACACCTTC,CASSQDLGGEGGYTF
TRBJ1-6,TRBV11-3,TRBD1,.,TGTGCCAGCAGCTTAGGAGGCGGACAGGGGAATTCACCCCTCCACTTT,CASSLGGGQGNSPLHF
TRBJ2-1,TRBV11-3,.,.,TGTGCCAGCAGCTTGGGGCAGCTGTCGGGCTCCTACAATGAGCAGTTCTTC,CASSLGQLSGSYNEQFF
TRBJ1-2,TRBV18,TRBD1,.,TGTGCCAGCTCGACCACATGGACAGGACACTATGGCTACACCTTC,CASSTTWTGHYGYTF
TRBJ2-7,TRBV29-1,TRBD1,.,TGCAGCGTTGACCAGGGGGTAAGCGAGCAGTACTTC,CSVDQGVSEQYF
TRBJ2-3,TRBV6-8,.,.,TGTGCCAGCAGGGACACTCCCGCTAGCACAGATACGCAGTATTTT,CASRDTPASTDTQYF
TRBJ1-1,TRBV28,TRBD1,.,TGTGCCAGCAGCTCGACAGGGGCCACTGAAGCTTTCTTT,CASSSTGATEAFF
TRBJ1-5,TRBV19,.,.,TGTGCCAGTAGTATAGTGGCAGTGAGGAGCAATCAGCCCCAGCATTTT,CASSIVAVRSNQPQHF
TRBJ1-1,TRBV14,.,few,TGTGCCAGCAGCCAAGTTGTATCGGGGGCCACTGAAGCTTTCTTT,CASSQVVSGATEAFF
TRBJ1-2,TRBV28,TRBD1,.,TGTGCCAGCAGTTTGGAACCGGGACAGGGATATGGCTACACCTTT,CASSLEPGQGYGYTF
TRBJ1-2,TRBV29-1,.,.,TGCAGCGTACCGTGGGCAGAGTTTAACTATGGCTACACCTTC,CSVPWAEFNYGYTF
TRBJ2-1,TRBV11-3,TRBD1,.,TGTGCCAGCAGCTCTTTAGACAGGGAGTACAATGAGCAGTTCTTC,CASSSLDREYNEQFF
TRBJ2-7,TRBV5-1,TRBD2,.,TGCGCCAGCAGCTTGTCTGGGACTAGTTACCACGAGCAGTACTTC,CASSLSGTSYHEQYF
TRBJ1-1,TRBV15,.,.,TGTGCCACCAGCAGGGGGGCAGGGCCCCCTGAAGCTTTCTTT,CATSRGAGPPEAFF